These T cell receptor beta chains were read from a single sample in a study of shared clonotypes between healthy human individuals. Here immunoSEQ multiplex PCR was the method, and the copy in TCRdb shows in-frame clones only, minus some. This table has hundreds of thousands of clones, 90% to 95% appearing once. The sequenced material came from naive CD8+ T cells sorted from blood. Receptor source: a young man in good health. CDR3s include the opening cysteine and the closing phenylalanine or tryptophan. D genes are given only for firm matches. Where a row states a size, it is once, few, many or the class of an expanded clone; other rows omit it.

TRBJ1-2 | . | TRBD1 | TRBV10-3 | CAISDWDRGQSYGYTF | TGTGCCATCAGTGACTGGGACAGGGGGCAGAGCTATGGCTACACCTTC
TRBJ1-1 | . | TRBD1 | TRBV11-2 | CASTQRQGASFF | TGTGCCAGCACTCAACGACAGGGGGCGTCTTTCTTT
TRBJ2-2 | . | TRBD2 | TRBV6-6 | CASSSGLAGVGELFF | TGTGCCAGCAGTTCCGGACTAGCGGGAGTCGGGGAGCTGTTTTTT
TRBJ2-5 | . | . | TRBV4-1 | CASSQEGRGWETQYF | TGCGCCAGCAGCCAAGAGGGCCGGGGTTGGGAGACCCAGTACTTC
TRBJ1-5 | few | . | TRBV28 | CASSFRPVGNGNQPQHF | TGTGCCAGCAGTTTTCGGCCAGTGGGGAACGGCAATCAGCCCCAGCATTTT
TRBJ2-7 | . | . | TRBV7-2 | CASSRGAGSSYEQYF | TGTGCCAGCAGTAGGGGAGCGGGTAGCTCCTACGAGCAGTACTTC
TRBJ2-7 | . | . | TRBV19 | CASSISFLSYEQYF | TGTGCCAGTAGTATTTCCTTCCTTTCCTACGAGCAGTACTTC
TRBJ2-7 | . | TRBD2 | TRBV4-1 | CASSLKLAEITYEQYF | TGCGCCAGCAGCTTAAAGCTAGCGGAGATAACCTACGAGCAGTACTTC
TRBJ1-1 | . | TRBD1 | TRBV18 | CASSPGTENTEAFF | TGTGCCAGCTCCCCCGGGACAGAGAACACTGAAGCTTTCTTT
TRBJ2-7 | . | . | TRBV23-1 | CASSPDRTSYEQYF | TGCGCCAGCAGTCCCGACAGGACATCCTACGAGCAGTACTTC
TRBJ2-2 | . | TRBD1 | TRBV2 | CASSLMDRGKAGELFF | TGTGCCAGCAGTTTGATGGACAGGGGAAAGGCCGGGGAGCTGTTTTTT
TRBJ1-2 | . | . | TRBV27 | CASTSGVLRGYTF | TGTGCCAGCACCTCCGGTGTTCTCCGTGGCTACACCTTC
TRBJ2-1 | . | . | TRBV29-1 | CSVVSGRAYNEQFF | TGCAGCGTTGTCTCAGGGCGGGCCTACAATGAGCAGTTCTTC
TRBJ2-7 | . | TRBD1 | TRBV6-6 | CASSYSGTGDAYEQYF | TGTGCCAGCAGTTATTCAGGGACAGGGGACGCCTACGAGCAGTACTTC
TRBJ1-2 | few | . | TRBV27 | CASSPIGAHGYTF | TGTGCCAGCAGTCCCATTGGAGCCCATGGCTACACCTTC
TRBJ2-7 | . | TRBD1 | TRBV28 | CASSEQGAGEQYF | TGTGCCAGCAGTGAACAGGGGGCTGGGGAGCAGTACTTC
TRBJ1-5 | . | . | TRBV6-6 | CASGQGQPQHF | TGTGCCAGCGGGCAGGGTCAGCCCCAGCATTTT
TRBJ1-2 | . | . | TRBV18 | CERTAYSGYTF | TGTGAGAGGACAGCGTACTCTGGCTACACCTTC
TRBJ2-7 | once | . | TRBV2 | CASQGRRYEQYF | TGTGCCAGCCAGGGGAGACGGTACGAGCAGTACTTC
TRBJ2-3 | . | . | TRBV27 | CASNNRASGTDTQYF | TGTGCCAGCAACAACCGGGCTAGCGGCACAGATACGCAGTATTTT
TRBJ2-7 | . | . | TRBV9 | CASSVTGSEYEQYF | TGTGCCAGCAGCGTGACAGGATCGGAGTACGAGCAGTACTTC
TRBJ1-2 | . | . | TRBV29-1 | CSVVSSSNYGYTF | TGCAGCGTTGTTTCGAGTTCTAACTATGGCTACACCTTC
TRBJ2-1 | . | TRBD1 | TRBV27 | CASSAQGQYNEQFF | TGTGCCAGCAGTGCCCAGGGACAGTACAATGAGCAGTTCTTC
TRBJ2-2 | few | . | TRBV5-1 | CASSLAGPETGELFF | TGCGCCAGCAGCTTGGCGGGACCCGAAACCGGGGAGCTGTTTTTT
TRBJ2-7 | . | . | TRBV30 | CALQDKTYEQYF | TGTGCCTTGCAGGACAAAACCTACGAGCAGTACTTC
TRBJ2-7 | . | . | TRBV7-2 | CASRPRDAYEQYF | TGTGCCAGCCGACCCAGGGATGCCTACGAGCAGTACTTC
TRBJ2-7 | . | TRBD1 | TRBV14 | CASSVGTGVAYEQYF | TGTGCCAGCAGCGTCGGGACAGGGGTGGCCTACGAGCAGTACTTC
TRBJ1-5 | . | . | TRBV11-2 | CASSLGENSNQPQHF | TGTGCCAGCAGCTTAGGTGAAAATAGCAATCAGCCCCAGCATTTT
TRBJ2-5 | . | TRBD2 | TRBV5-4 | CASSFLSSGIEGETQYF | TGTGCCAGCAGCTTTTTGTCTAGCGGGATCGAGGGAGAGACCCAGTACTTC
TRBJ2-1 | . | TRBD2 | TRBV7-3 | CASSLTATSGLNEQFF | TGTGCCAGCAGCTTAACCGCGACTAGCGGCCTCAATGAGCAGTTCTTC
TRBJ2-7 | . | TRBD2 | TRBV11-2 | CASSPGGDQHPEEYF | TGTGCCAGCAGTCCGGGGGGGGATCAGCACCCAGAGGAGTACTTC
TRBJ2-3 | . | . | TRBV12-5 | CASGTGRTAGHDTQYF | TGTGCTAGTGGCACTGGGCGGACTGCCGGTCACGATACGCAGTATTTT
TRBJ2-7 | . | . | TRBV5-6 | CASSLGRNPYEQYF | TGTGCCAGCAGCTTGGGTCGGAACCCCTACGAGCAGTACTTC
TRBJ2-2 | . | TRBD2 | TRBV30 | CAWSVASGVGELFF | TGTGCCTGGAGTGTTGCTAGCGGGGTCGGGGAGCTGTTTTTT
TRBJ1-2 | . | . | TRBV6-5 | CASSYSVSGSNYGYTF | TGTGCCAGCAGTTACTCGGTCTCAGGGTCTAACTATGGCTACACCTTC
TRBJ1-2 | . | . | TRBV11-2 | CASSLAPQNYGYTF | TGTGCCAGCAGCTTAGCACCACAGAACTATGGCTACACCTTC
TRBJ2-7 | few | . | TRBV19 | CASSIHDNYEQYF | TGTGCCAGTAGTATTCACGACAACTACGAGCAGTACTTC
TRBJ1-1 | . | . | TRBV5-1 | CASSRDLGVTEAFF | TGCGCCAGCAGCCGCGACTTGGGGGTCACTGAAGCTTTCTTT
TRBJ1-2 | . | TRBD1 | TRBV6-5 | CASSPGGYGYTF | TGTGCCAGCAGTCCAGGGGGATATGGCTACACCTTC
TRBJ2-2 | . | . | TRBV7-9 | CASSPSDTANTGELFF | TGTGCCAGCAGCCCCAGCGACACCGCGAACACCGGGGAGCTGTTTTTT